Following are 2 T cell receptor beta chains from one sample sequenced in a study of a mutant IDH1 vaccine in newly diagnosed glioma. Sequenced by immunoSEQ multiplex PCR; TCRdb stores in-frame clones only, minus some. The sample carries roughly 74,000 clones, approximately 85% recorded once. These TCRs are of unknown antigen specificity. Time point denoted: week 23, last vaccination. Each dose of the vaccine consisted of 300 ug of mutant IDH1 20-mer peptide, with topical imiquimod. The source material was PBMCs, sampled from a glioma patient whose treatment included an IDH1 peptide vaccine. The receptors derive from a woman aged 50 to 60 with glioma.

This chain uses TRBV6-1 with TRBJ2-1; D gene unclear. V dropped 2 bases and J dropped 4 bases, with 6 bases sitting between them. The germline V gene encodes CDR1 MNHNS and CDR2 SASEGT. The CDR3 runs 13 residues. In DNA form, the CDR3 reads TGTGCCAGCAGTGAACGAGAGTACAATGAGCAGTTCTTC. This sequence encodes CASSEREYNEQFF.

The gene calls are TRBV6-5 and TRBJ1-3; 10 bases agree with TRBD1. The V and J ends lost 5 bases and 4 bases, in that order; junction bases with no gene match: 5. This CDR3 region has 15 residues. The germline gives CDR1 MNHEY, CDR2 SVGAGI. CDR3 sequence reads: CASSRPGQGGNTIYF. As DNA, the CDR3 is TGTGCCAGCAGTCGACCGGGACAGGGGGGAAACACCATATATTTT.